This T cell receptor beta chain was recovered during a study of T cell changes during pregnancy in multiple sclerosis. This CDR3 has 14 amino acids. V dropped 0 bases and J dropped 0 bases, with 8 bases sitting between them. CDR1 is GTSNPN, CDR2 SVGIG, per germline (reference sequence). Repertoires were generated with immunoSEQ multiplex PCR, while TCRdb's copy carries only in-frame clones and drops some. The data hold some 100,000 clones, with around nine tenths observed a single time. The input for sequencing was peripheral blood, taken in the second trimester of pregnancy. The gene calls are TRBV30 and TRBJ1-1; D gene unclear. The sequence came from a female donor with multiple sclerosis, enrolled in a pregnancy study. CDR3 sequence: CAWSVVRMNTEAFF. Written as DNA, the CDR3 is TGTGCCTGGAGTGTAGTCAGGATGAACACTGAAGCTTTCTTT. The entire variable domain, with the rest obtained from reference TRBV30 and TRBJ1-1, is as follows: SQTIHQWPATLVQPVGSPLSLECTVEGTSNPNLYWYRQAAGRGLQLLFYSVGIGQISSEVPQNLSASRPQDRQFILSSKKLLLSDSGFYLCAWSVVRMNTEAFFGQGTRLTVV.